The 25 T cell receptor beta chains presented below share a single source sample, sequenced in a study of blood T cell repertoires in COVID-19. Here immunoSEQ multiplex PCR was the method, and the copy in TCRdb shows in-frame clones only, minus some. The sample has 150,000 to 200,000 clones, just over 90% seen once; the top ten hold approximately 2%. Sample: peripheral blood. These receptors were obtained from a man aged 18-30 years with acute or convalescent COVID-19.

CDR3 protein: CASSPLDSGYSGANVLTF. The CDR3 DNA follows: TGTGCCAGCTCACCACTGGACAGTGGTTACTCTGGGGCCAACGTCCTGACTTTC. The chain is built from TRBV18 and TRBJ2-6, with D perhaps matching TRBD1 (6 bases). The CDR3 is 18 amino acids. Germline assignment: CDR1 KGHSH and CDR2 LQKENI. Trimming stripped 1 base from V and 0 bases from J, with 13 bases between.

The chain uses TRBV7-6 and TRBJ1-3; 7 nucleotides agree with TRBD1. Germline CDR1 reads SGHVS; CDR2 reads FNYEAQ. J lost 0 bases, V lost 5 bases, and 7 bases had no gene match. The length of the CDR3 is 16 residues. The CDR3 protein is CASSGDSVDSGNTIYF. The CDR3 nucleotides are TGTGCCAGCAGCGGGGACAGCGTCGACTCTGGAAACACCATATATTTT.

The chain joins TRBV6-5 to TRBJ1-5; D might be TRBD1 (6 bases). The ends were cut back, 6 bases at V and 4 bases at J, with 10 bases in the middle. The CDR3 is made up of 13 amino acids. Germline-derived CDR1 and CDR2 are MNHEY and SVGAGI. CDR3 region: CASRQGGNQPQHF. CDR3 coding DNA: TGTGCCAGCAGACAGGGTGGAAATCAGCCCCAGCATTTT.

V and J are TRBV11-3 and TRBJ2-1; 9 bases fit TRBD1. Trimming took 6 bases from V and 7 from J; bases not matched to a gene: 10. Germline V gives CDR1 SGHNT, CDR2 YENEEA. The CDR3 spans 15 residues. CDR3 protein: CASSHRDRDLNEQFF. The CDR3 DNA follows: TGTGCCAGCAGTCACCGGGACAGGGACCTTAATGAGCAGTTCTTC.

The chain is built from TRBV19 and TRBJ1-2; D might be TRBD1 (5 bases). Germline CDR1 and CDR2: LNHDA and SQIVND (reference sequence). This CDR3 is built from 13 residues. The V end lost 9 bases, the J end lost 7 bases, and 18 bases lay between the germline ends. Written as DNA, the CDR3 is TGTGCCAGCCGAACGGGGGGGATGAGTGGCTACACCTTC. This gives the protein CASRTGGMSGYTF.

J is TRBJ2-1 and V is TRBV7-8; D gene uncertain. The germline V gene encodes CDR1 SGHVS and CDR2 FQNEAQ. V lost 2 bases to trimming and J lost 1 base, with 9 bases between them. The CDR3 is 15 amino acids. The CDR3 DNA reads TGTGCCAGCAGCTTATCGTCCCTATCCTACAATGAGCAGTTCTTC. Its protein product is CASSLSSLSYNEQFF. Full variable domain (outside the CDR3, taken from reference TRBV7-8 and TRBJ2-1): GAGVSQSPRYKVAKRGQDVALRCDPISGHVSLFWYQQALGQGPEFLTYFQNEAQLDKSGLPSDRFFAERPEGSVSTLKIQRTQQEDSAVYLCASSLSSLSYNEQFFGPGTRLTVL.

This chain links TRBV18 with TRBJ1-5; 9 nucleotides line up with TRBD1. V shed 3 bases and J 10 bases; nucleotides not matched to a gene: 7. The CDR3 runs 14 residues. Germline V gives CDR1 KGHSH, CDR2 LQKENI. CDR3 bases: TGTGCCAGCTCACCGGGACAGGGAGGGAATCCCCAGCATTTT. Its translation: CASSPGQGGNPQHF.

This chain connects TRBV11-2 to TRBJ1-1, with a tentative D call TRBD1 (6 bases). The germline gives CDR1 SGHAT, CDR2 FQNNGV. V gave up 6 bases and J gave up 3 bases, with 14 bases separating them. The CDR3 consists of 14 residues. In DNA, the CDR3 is TGTGCCAGCAGGCCTACAGGGAGGGACACTGAAGCTTTCTTT. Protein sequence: CASRPTGRDTEAFF.

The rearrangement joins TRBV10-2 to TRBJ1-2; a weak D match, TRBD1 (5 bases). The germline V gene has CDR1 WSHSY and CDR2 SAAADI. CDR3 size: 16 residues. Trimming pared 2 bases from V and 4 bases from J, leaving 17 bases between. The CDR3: CASSEGLGGIGYGYTF. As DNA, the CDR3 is TGCGCCAGCAGTGAGGGTCTGGGGGGTATAGGCTATGGCTACACCTTC.

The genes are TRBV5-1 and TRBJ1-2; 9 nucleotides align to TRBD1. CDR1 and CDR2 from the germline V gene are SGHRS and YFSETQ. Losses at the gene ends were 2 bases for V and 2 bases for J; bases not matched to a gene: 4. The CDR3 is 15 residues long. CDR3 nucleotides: TGCGCCAGCAGCTTCTATGGACAGGGGAACTATGGCTACACCTTC. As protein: CASSFYGQGNYGYTF.

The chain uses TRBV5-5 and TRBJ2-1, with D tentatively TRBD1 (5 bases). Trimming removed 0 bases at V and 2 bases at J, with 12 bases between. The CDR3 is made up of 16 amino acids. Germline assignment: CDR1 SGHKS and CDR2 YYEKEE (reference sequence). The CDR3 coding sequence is TGTGCCAGCAGCTTGGGTAGTCAGGGCGCCTACAATGAGCAGTTCTTC. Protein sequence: CASSLGSQGAYNEQFF.

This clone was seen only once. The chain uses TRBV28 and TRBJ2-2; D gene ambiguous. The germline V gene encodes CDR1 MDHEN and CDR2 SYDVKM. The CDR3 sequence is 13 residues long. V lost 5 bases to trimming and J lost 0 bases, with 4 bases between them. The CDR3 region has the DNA TGTGCCAGCAGTCCCGCGAACACCGGGGAGCTGTTTTTT. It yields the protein CASSPANTGELFF. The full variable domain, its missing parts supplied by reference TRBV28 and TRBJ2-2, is DVKVTQSSRYLVKRTGEKVFLECVQDMDHENMFWYRQDPGLGLRLIYFSYDVKMKEKGDIPEGYSVSREKKERFSLILESASTNQTSMYLCASSPANTGELFFGEGSRLTVL.

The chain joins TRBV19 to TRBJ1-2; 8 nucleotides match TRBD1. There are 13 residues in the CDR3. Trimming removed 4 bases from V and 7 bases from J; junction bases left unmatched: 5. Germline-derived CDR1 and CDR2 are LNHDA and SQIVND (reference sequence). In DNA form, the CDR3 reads TGTGCCAGTAGTACCGGACAGGGTCGTGGCTACACCTTC. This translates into CASSTGQGRGYTF. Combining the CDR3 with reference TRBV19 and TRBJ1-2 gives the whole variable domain DGGITQSPKYLFRKEGQNVTLSCEQNLNHDAMYWYRQDPGQGLRLIYYSQIVNDFQKGDIAEGYSVSREKKESFPLTVTSAQKNPTAFYLCASSTGQGRGYTFGSGTRLTVV.

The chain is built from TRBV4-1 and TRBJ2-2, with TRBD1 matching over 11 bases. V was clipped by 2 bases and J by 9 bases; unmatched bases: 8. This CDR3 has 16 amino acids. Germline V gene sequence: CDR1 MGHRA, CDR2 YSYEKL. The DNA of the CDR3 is TGCGCCAGCAGCCAACCATGGACAGGGGGCGGGAGGGAGCTGTTTTTT. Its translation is CASSQPWTGGGRELFF.

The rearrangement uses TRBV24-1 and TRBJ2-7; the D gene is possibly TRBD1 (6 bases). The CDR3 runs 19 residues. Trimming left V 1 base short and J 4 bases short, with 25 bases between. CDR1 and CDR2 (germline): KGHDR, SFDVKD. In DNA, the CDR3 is TGTGCCACCAGTGATTTTCGCAAGGGGGTAGAAGGCTTTCCATACGAGCAGTACTTC. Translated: CATSDFRKGVEGFPYEQYF.

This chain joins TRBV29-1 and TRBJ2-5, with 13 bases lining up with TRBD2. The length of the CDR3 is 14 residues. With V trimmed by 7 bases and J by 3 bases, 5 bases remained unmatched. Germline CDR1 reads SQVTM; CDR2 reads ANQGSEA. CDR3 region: CSATGTSGKETQYF. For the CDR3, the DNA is TGCAGCGCTACCGGGACTAGCGGGAAAGAGACCCAGTACTTC. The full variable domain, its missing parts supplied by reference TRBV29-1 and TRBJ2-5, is SAVISQKPSRDICQRGTSLTIQCQVDSQVTMMFWYRQQPGQSLTLIATANQGSEATYESGFVIDKFPISRPNLTFSTLTVSNMSPEDSSIYLCSATGTSGKETQYFGPGTRLLVL.

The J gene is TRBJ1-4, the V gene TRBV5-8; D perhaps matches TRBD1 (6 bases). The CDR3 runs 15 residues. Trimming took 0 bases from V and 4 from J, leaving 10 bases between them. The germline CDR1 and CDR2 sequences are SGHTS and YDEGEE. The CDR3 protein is CASSLDRANNEKLFF. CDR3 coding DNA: TGTGCCAGCAGCTTGGACAGGGCCAATAATGAAAAACTGTTTTTT.

The CDR3 DNA sequence: TGTGCCAGTAGTATTGTCCGGGGTGGTGAGCAGTTCTTC. As protein: CASSIVRGGEQFF. The chain recombines TRBV19 with TRBJ2-1; D is possibly TRBD2 (5 bases). Trimming removed 3 bases at V and 9 bases at J, with 12 bases between. Germline loops: CDR1 LNHDA, CDR2 SQIVND (reference sequence). The CDR3 sequence is 13 residues long.

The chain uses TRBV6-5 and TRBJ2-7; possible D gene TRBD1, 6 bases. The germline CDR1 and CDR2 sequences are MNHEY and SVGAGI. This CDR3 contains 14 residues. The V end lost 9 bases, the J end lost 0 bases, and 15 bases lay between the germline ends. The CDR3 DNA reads TGTGCCAGTAACAACAGGGCGAGCTCCTACGAGCAGTACTTC. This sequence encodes CASNNRASSYEQYF.

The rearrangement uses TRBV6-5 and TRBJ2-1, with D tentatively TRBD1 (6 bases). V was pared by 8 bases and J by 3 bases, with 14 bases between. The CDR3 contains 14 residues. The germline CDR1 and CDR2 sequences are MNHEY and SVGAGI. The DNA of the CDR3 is TGTGCCAGCCGAAGACAGGATTTCTACAATGAGCAGTTCTTC. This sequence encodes CASRRQDFYNEQFF.

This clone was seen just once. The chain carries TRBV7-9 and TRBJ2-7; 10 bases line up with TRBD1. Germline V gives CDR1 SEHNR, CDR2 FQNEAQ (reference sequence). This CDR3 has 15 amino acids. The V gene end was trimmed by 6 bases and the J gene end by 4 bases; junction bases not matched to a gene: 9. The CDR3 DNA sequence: TGTGCCAGCAGTCAGGACAGGGGGTATGATTACGAGCAGTACTTC. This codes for CASSQDRGYDYEQYF.

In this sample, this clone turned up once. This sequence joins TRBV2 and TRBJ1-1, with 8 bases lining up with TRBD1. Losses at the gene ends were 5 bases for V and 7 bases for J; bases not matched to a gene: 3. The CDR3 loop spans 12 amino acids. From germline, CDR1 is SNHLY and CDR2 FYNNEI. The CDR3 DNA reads TGTGCCAGCAGTCAGGGGGCTAATGAAGCTTTCTTT. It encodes CASSQGANEAFF.

As DNA, the CDR3 is TGCGCCAGCAGCTTGGGGCGGTACACTGAAGCTTTCTTT. This sequence encodes CASSLGRYTEAFF. The V and J genes are TRBV5-1 and TRBJ1-1, with unresolved D. Trimming cost V 0 bases and J 3 bases, with 6 bases left between them. Germline V gives CDR1 SGHRS, CDR2 YFSETQ. This CDR3 spans 13 amino acids.

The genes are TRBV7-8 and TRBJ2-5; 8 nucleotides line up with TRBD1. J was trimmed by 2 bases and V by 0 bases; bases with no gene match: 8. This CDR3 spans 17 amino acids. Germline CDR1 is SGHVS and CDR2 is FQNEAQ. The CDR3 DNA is TGTGCCAGCAGCTTAGCGCCGACAGGGGCGAGGCAAGAGACCCAGTACTTC. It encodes CASSLAPTGARQETQYF.

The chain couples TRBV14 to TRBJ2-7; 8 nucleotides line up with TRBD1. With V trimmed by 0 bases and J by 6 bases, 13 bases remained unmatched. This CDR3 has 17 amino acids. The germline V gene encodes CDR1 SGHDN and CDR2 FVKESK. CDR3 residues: CASSQDLPWTGRGEQYF. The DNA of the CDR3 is TGTGCCAGCAGCCAAGATTTACCTTGGACAGGGCGGGGCGAGCAGTACTTC.